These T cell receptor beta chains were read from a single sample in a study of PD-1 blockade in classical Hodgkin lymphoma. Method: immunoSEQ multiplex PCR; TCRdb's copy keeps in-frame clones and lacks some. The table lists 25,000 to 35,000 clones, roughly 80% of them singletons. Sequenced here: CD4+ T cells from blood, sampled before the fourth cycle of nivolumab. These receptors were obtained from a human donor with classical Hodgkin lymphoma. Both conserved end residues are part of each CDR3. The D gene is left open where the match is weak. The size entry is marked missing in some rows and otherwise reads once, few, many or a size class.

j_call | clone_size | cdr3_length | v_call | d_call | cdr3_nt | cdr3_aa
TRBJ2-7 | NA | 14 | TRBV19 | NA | TGTGCCAGTAGTATGAACAGGGTAACGCGGGAGCAGTACTTC | CASSMNRVTREQYF
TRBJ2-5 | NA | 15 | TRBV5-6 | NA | TGTGCCAGCAGCTTCCCGGAGGGGGAAGGAGAGACCCAGTACTTC | CASSFPEGEGETQYF
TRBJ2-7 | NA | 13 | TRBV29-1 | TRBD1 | TGCAGCGTTCCCGGGACAGGGTCCTACGAGCAGTACTTC | CSVPGTGSYEQYF
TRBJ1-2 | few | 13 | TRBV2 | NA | TGTGCCAGCAGTGGGGAGTTGAGATCCGGCTACACCTTC | CASSGELRSGYTF
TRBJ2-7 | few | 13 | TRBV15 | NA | TGTGCCACCTCGAGGGACTTCTTCTACGAGCAGTACTTC | CATSRDFFYEQYF
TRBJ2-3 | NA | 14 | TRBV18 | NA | TGTGCCAGCTCACCAGTCGGGGGGCCGGATACGCAGTATTTT | CASSPVGGPDTQYF
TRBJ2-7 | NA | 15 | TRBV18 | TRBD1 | TGTGCCAGCTCAGCGGGGACAGGGGTCGACAACGAGCAGTACTTC | CASSAGTGVDNEQYF
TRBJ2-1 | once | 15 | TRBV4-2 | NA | TGTGCCAGCAGCCAAGACGGCCTAGAATTCGGTGAGCAGTTCTTC | CASSQDGLEFGEQFF
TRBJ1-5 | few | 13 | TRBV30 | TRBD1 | TGTGCCTGGGACAGGGGGGACAATCAGCCCCAGCATTTT | CAWDRGDNQPQHF
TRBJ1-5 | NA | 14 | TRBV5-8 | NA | TGTGCCAGCAGCTTGCCAGGGCCCAATCAGCCCCAGCATTTT | CASSLPGPNQPQHF
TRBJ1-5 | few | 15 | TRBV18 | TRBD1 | TGTGCCAGCTCCCTCGCCAGGGACAGGATGGAGCCCCAGCATTTT | CASSLARDRMEPQHF
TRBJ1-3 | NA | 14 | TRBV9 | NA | TGTGCCAGCAGCCGACAGAACTCTGGAAACACCATATATTTT | CASSRQNSGNTIYF
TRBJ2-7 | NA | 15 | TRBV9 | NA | TGTGCCAGCAGCGTAGCTTCGGGGTTCTCCTACGAGCAGTACTTC | CASSVASGFSYEQYF
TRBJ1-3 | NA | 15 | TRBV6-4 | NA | TGTGCCAGCAGTGTTGACGGAGGTCCGGGAAACACCATATATTTT | CASSVDGGPGNTIYF
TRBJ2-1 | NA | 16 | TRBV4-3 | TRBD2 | TGCGCCAGCAGCCAAGTCCCAGCGGGGGGGCTGGGTGAGCAGTTCTTC | CASSQVPAGGLGEQFF
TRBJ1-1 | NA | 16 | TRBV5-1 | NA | TGCGCCAGCAGCTTGAATTTCTATTCGGGGAACACTGAAGCTTTCTTT | CASSLNFYSGNTEAFF
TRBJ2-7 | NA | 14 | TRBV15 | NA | TGTGCCACCAGCAGAGAGGGGACAACCTACGAGCAGTACTTC | CATSREGTTYEQYF
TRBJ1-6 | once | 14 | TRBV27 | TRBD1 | TGTGCCAGCAGTCTCGACAGGGGTAATTCACCCCTCCACTTT | CASSLDRGNSPLHF
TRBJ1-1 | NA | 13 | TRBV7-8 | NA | TGTGCCAGCAGCTTATCAGTGAACACTGAAGCTTTCTTT | CASSLSVNTEAFF
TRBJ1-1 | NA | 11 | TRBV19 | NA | TGTGCCAGTTTTGAAAACACTGAAGCTTTCTTT | CASFENTEAFF
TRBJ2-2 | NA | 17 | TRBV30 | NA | TGTGCCTGGAGTCCTACAAGACAGGGACTAAACACCGGGGAGCTGTTTTTT | CAWSPTRQGLNTGELFF
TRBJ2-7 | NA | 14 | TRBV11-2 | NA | TGTGCCAGCAGCTTACTTTCCAGGGAGGAAGAGCAGTACTTC | CASSLLSREEEQYF
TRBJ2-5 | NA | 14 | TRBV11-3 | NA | TGTGCCAGCAGCTCAAGAGGGGATGGAGAGACCCAGTACTTC | CASSSRGDGETQYF
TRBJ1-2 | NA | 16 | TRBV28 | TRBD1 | TGTGCCAGCAGTGGGGGTCCGGCAGGGGGTACCTATGGCTACACCTTC | CASSGGPAGGTYGYTF
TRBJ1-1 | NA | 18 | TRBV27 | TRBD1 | TGTGCCAGCAGTTTAAGTGGACAGGGCTATTATCAGAACACTGAAGCTTTCTTT | CASSLSGQGYYQNTEAFF
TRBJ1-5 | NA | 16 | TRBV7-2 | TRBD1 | TGTGCCAGCAGCTTAAGACCTCAGGGGGCGTTTAGACCCCAGCATTTT | CASSLRPQGAFRPQHF
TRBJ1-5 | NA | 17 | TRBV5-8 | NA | TGTGCCAGCAGCTTGGTAATGAGGTCATCTGGCAATCAGCCCCAGCATTTT | CASSLVMRSSGNQPQHF
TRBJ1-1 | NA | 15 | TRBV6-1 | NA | TGTGCCAGCAGTGATTACGCGACAGGACGGCCCTGGGCTTTCTTT | CASSDYATGRPWAFF
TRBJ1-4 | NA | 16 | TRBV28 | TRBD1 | TGTGCCAGCAGAGACAGGGGGCGCAAGACCCATGAAAAACTGTTTTTT | CASRDRGRKTHEKLFF
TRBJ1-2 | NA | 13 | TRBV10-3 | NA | TGTGCCATCAGGAGGGGGACAACCTATGGCTACACCTTC | CAIRRGTTYGYTF
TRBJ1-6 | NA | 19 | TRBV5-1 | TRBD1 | TGCGCCAGCAGCTCCCTACCGGGACAGGGGAGCTCCTATAATTCACCCCTCCACTTT | CASSSLPGQGSSYNSPLHF
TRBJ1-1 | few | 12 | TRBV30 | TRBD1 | TGTGCCTGGGATCTACAGGGGGATAGGGCTTTCTTT | CAWDLQGDRAFF
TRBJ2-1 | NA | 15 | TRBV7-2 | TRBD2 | TGTGCCAGCAGCTTGAGACTAGCGGGGGGGCAGGGGCAGTTCTTC | CASSLRLAGGQGQFF
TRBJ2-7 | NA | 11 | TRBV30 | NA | TGTGCCTGGAGTGTCGGATACGAGCAGTACTTC | CAWSVGYEQYF
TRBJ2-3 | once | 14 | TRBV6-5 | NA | TGTGCCAGCAGGCCGTATCCTAGCACAGATACGCAGTATTTT | CASRPYPSTDTQYF
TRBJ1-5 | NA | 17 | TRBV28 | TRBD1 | TGTGCCAGCAGCCAGGGGGGGATGAATCCCCCGGGACAGCCCCAGCATTTT | CASSQGGMNPPGQPQHF
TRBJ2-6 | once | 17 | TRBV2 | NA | TGTGCCAGCAGTGCCCCACCTAGACTTGGCGGGGCCAACGTCCTGACTTTC | CASSAPPRLGGANVLTF
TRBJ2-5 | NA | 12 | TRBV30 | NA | TGTGCCTGGAGTGCCGAGAGGGAGACCCAGTACTTC | CAWSAERETQYF
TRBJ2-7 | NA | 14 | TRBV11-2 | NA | TGTGCCAGCAGCTTAGATCTCAGGAACTACGAGCAGTACTTC | CASSLDLRNYEQYF
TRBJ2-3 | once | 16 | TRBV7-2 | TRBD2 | TGTGCCAGCAGCTGGACTAGCGGGGGCCTGGGGGGTACGCAGTATTTT | CASSWTSGGLGGTQYF
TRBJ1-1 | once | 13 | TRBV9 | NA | TGTGCCAGCAGTGCTGGCCCTAGCACTGAAGCTTTCTTT | CASSAGPSTEAFF